These 5 T cell receptor beta chains came from one sample sequenced in a study of T-cell memory formation after mild COVID-19. A single record per CDR3 protein comes from TCRdb applying MiXCR to the 5' RACE reads. The sample records about 350,000 distinct CDR3 sequences, 12% to 15% being singletons. Sequencing input: PBMCs or a T cell subset sorted from them (not recorded which). Source of these receptors: a man aged 18-30 years who had mild COVID-19 (a few samples of this study predate the infection). Cell type and time point are not known.

This clonotype was seen once. This chain links TRBV3-1 with TRBJ2-5, with D possibly matching TRBD2 (6 bases). Germline-derived CDR1 and CDR2 are LGHDT and YNNKEL (reference sequence). The CDR3 spans 15 residues. The V end lost 0 bases, the J end lost 0 bases, and 8 bases lay between the germline ends. The CDR3 here is CASSQEAGYQETQYF. DNA of the CDR3: TGTGCCAGCAGCCAAGAGGCGGGGTACCAAGAGACCCAGTACTTC.

The chain links TRBV5-1 to TRBJ1-2; D possibly corresponds to TRBD1 (6 bases). CDR1 and CDR2 from the germline V gene are SGHRS and YFSETQ. The CDR3 is 14 amino acids. V was clipped by 1 base and J by 4 bases, with 11 bases between them. The DNA of the CDR3 is TGCGCCAGCAGCTTGACGGAGGGGGGCTATGGCTACACCTTC. Amino acid sequence: CASSLTEGGYGYTF.

This clonotype was seen more than once but under ten times. This rearrangement joins TRBV20-1 to TRBJ2-5; the D is unclear. CDR1 is DFQATT, CDR2 SNEGSKA, per germline (reference sequence). The CDR3 sequence is 10 residues long. V was cut by 4 bases and J by 7 bases, with 7 bases left in between. CDR3 loop: CSATEVTQYF. In nucleotides, the CDR3 is TGCAGTGCTACAGAGGTGACCCAGTACTTC.

The CDR3 protein is CASSYSRTGSRNEQFF. CDR3 sequence (DNA): TGTGCCAGCAGTTACTCGAGGACAGGGTCTCGGAATGAGCAGTTCTTC. The rearrangement uses TRBV6-5 and TRBJ2-1; TRBD1 aligns across 8 bases. CDR1 MNHEY and CDR2 SVGAGI come from the germline V gene. CDR3 length equals 16 residues. J lost 7 bases, V lost 0 bases, and 8 bases had no gene match.

This clonotype appeared many times. V usage is TRBV7-8 and J usage is TRBJ2-1, with 11 bases lining up with TRBD2. The CDR3 sequence is 14 residues long. After removal of 7 bases from V and 6 bases from J, the junction contained 5 bases not matched to a gene. The germline V gene encodes CDR1 SGHVS and CDR2 FQNEAQ. DNA for the CDR3: TGTGCCAGCAATCTAGCGGGGGGTCTCAATGAGCAGTTCTTC. It translates to CASNLAGGLNEQFF.